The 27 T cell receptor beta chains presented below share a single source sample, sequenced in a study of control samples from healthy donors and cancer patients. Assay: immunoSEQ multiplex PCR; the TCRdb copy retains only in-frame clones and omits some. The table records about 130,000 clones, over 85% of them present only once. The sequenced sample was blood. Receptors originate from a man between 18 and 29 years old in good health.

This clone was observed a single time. CDR3 in amino acids: CASSPNRAQEKLFF. The CDR3 DNA reads as TGTGCCAGCAGTCCAAACAGGGCCCAAGAAAAACTGTTTTTT. The rearrangement uses TRBV6-5 and TRBJ1-4, with D possibly TRBD1 on 6 matching bases. This CDR3 is built from 14 residues. CDR1 and CDR2 from the germline V gene are MNHEY and SVGAGI. Trimming removed 5 bases at V and 8 bases at J, with 15 bases between.

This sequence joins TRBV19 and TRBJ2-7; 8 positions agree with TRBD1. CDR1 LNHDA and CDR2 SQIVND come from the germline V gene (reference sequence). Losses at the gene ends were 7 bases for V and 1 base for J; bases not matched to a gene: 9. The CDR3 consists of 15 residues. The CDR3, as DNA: TGTGCCAGTAAAGAAACCGGGACAGGATCCTACGAGCAGTACTTC. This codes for CASKETGTGSYEQYF.

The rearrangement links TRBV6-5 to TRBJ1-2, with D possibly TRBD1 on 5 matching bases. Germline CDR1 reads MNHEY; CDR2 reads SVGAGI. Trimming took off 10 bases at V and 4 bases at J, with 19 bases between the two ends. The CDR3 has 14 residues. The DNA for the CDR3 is TGTGCCACAGACAGCCGTATGCCGAGCTATGGCTACACCTTC. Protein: CATDSRMPSYGYTF.

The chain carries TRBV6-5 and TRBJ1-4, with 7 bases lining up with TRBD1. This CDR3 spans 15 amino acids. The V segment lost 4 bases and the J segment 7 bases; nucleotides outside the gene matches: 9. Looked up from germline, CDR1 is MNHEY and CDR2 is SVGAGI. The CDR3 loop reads CASSLYRGYGEKLFF. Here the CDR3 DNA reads TGTGCCAGCAGTTTATACAGGGGATACGGTGAAAAACTGTTTTTT.

The CDR3 nucleotides read TGCGCCAGCAGCCAAACCTCGAGGGGGGCCAAAAACATTCAGTACTTC. Residues: CASSQTSRGAKNIQYF. This chain links TRBV4-1 with TRBJ2-4; a possible D gene is TRBD1 (6 bases). From germline, CDR1 is MGHRA and CDR2 YSYEKL. The ends were cut back, 2 bases at V and 1 base at J, with 12 bases in the middle. This CDR3 is built from 16 residues.

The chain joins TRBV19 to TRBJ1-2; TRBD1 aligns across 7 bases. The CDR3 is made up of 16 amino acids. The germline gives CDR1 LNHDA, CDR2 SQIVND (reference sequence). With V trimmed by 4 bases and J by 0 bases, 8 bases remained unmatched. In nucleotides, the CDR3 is TGTGCCAGTAGTACCCCCCTTCAGGGGGCTAACTATGGCTACACCTTC. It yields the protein CASSTPLQGANYGYTF.

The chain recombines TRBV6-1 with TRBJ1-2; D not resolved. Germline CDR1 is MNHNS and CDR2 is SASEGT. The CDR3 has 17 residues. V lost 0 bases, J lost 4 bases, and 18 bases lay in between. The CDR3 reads CASSEARPLRRIYGYTF. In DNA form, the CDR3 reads TGTGCCAGCAGTGAAGCGCGTCCCCTACGGCGGATCTATGGCTACACCTTC.

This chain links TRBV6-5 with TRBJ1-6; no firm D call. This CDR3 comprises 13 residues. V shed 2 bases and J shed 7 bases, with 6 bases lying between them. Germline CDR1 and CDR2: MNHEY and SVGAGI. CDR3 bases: TGTGCCAGCAGTTACCAGGTCAATTCACCCCTCCACTTT. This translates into CASSYQVNSPLHF.

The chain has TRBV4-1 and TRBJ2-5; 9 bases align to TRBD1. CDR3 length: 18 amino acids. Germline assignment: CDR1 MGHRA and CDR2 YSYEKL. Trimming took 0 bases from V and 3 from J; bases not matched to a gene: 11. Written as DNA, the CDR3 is TGCGCCAGCAGCCAAGATACCGGGACAGGGAGAACCAAAGAGACCCAGTACTTC. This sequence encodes CASSQDTGTGRTKETQYF.

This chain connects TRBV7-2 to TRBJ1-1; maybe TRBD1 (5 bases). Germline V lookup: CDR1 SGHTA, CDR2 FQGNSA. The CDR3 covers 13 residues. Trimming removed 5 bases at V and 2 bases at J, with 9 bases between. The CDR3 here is CASSPTVNTEAFF. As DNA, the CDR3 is TGTGCCAGCAGCCCGACAGTTAACACTGAAGCTTTCTTT.

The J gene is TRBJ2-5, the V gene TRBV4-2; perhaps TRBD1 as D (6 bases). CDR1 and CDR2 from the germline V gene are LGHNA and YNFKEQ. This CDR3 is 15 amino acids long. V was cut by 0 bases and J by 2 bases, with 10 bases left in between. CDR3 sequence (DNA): TGTGCCAGCAGCCAAGACCAGGACAGTCAAGAGACCCAGTACTTC. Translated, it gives CASSQDQDSQETQYF.

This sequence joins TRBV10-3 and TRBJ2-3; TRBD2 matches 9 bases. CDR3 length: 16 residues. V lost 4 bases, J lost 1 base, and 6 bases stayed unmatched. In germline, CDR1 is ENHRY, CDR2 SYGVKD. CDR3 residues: CAISGMIAGGTDTQYF. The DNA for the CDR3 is TGTGCCATCAGTGGGATGATAGCGGGAGGCACAGATACGCAGTATTTT.

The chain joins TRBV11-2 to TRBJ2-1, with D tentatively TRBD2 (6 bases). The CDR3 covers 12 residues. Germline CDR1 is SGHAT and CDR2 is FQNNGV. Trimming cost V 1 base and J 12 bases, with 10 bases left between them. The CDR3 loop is CASSLGLVGQFF. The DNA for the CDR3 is TGTGCCAGCAGCTTAGGACTAGTGGGGCAGTTCTTC.

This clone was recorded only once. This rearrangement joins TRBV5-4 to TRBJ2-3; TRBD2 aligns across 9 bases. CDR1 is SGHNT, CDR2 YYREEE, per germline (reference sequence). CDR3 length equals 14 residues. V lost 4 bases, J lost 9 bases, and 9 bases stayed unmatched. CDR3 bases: TGTGCCAGCAGCAACGGGACTAGCAGGGGGACGCAGTATTTT. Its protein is CASSNGTSRGTQYF.

This chain's CDR3 is CASSLGNRRPLNTGELFF. As DNA, the CDR3 is TGTGCCAGCAGCTTAGGTAACCGCAGGCCCTTAAACACCGGGGAGCTGTTTTTT. The rearrangement links TRBV11-3 to TRBJ2-2; D is undetermined. The germline V gene has CDR1 SGHNT and CDR2 YENEEA. The CDR3 covers 18 residues. V lost 1 base and J 2 bases, leaving 17 bases between the germline ends.

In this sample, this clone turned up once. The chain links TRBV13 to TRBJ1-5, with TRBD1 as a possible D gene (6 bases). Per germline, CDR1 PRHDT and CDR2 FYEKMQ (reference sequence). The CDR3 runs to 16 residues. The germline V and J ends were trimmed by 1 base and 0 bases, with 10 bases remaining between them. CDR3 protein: CASSLDRVNSNQPQHF. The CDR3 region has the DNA TGTGCCAGCAGCTTAGACAGGGTGAATAGCAATCAGCCCCAGCATTTT.

The CDR3 sequence is CASSLGAGRDYGYTF. The CDR3 nucleotides are TGCGCCAGCAGCTTGGGGGCAGGGCGAGACTATGGCTACACCTTC. This sequence joins TRBV5-1 and TRBJ1-2, with D maybe TRBD1 (5 bases). Germline CDR1 is SGHRS and CDR2 is YFSETQ. The germline V and J ends were trimmed by 0 bases and 3 bases, with 12 bases remaining between them. The CDR3 length is 15 residues.

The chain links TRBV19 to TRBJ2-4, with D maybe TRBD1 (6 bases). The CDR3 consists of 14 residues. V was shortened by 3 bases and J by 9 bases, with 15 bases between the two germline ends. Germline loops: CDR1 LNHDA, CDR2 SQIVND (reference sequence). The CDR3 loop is CASSIAGTPGIQYF. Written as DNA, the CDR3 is TGTGCCAGTAGTATTGCCGGGACACCGGGCATTCAGTACTTC.

CDR3 sequence reads: CASSPYSRETQYF. The CDR3 bases are TGCGCCAGCAGCCCCTATAGCCGGGAGACCCAGTACTTC. The V and J genes are TRBV5-1 and TRBJ2-5; D remains ambiguous. CDR3 size: 13 residues. Germline lookup yields CDR1 SGHRS and CDR2 YFSETQ. Trimming removed 4 bases from V and 5 bases from J, with 12 bases in between.

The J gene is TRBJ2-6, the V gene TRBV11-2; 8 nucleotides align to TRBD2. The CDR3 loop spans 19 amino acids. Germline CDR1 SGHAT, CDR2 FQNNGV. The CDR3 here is CPRSSGGGRDDSGANVLTF. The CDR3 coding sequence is TGTCCCCGCAGCTCCGGGGGGGGCAGGGATGACTCTGGGGCCAACGTCCTGACTTTC.

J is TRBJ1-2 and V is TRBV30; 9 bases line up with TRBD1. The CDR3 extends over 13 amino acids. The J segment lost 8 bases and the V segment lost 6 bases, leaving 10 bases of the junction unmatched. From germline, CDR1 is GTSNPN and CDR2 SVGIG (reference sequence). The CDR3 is CACSGTGTEGYTF. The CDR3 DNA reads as TGTGCCTGCTCCGGGACAGGGACGGAGGGCTACACCTTC.

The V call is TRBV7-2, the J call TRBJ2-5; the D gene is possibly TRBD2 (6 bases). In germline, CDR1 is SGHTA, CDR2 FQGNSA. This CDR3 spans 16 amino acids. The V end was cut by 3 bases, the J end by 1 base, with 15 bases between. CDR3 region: CASSFFPGTGQETQYF. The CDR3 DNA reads TGTGCCAGCAGCTTCTTCCCCGGGACTGGCCAAGAGACCCAGTACTTC.

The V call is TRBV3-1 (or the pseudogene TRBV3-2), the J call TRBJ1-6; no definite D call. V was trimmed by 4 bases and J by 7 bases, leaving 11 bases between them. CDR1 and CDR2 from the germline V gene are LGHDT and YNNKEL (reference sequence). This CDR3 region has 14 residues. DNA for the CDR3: TGTGCCAGCAGCCCGTCCCACTCCAATTCACCCCTCCACTTT. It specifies CASSPSHSNSPLHF.

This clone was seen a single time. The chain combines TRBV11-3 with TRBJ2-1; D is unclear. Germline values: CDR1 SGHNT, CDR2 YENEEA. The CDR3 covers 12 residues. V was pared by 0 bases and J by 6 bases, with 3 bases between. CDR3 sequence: CASSLEFNEQFF. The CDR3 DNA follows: TGTGCCAGCAGCTTAGAATTCAATGAGCAGTTCTTC.

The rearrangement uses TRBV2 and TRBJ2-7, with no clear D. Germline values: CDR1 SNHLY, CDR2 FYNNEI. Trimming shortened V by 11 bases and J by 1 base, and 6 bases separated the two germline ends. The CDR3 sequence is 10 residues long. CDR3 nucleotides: TGTGCCGACCGATCCTACGAGCAGTACTTC. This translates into CADRSYEQYF.

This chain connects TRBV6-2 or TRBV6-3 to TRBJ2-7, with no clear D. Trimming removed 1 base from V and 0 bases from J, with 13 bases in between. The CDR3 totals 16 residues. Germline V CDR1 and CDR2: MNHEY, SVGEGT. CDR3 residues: CASSYYSSYSSYEQYF. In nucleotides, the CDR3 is TGTGCCAGCAGTTACTATAGTAGCTACAGCTCCTACGAGCAGTACTTC.

CDR3 nucleotides: TGTGCCAGCAGTAACCGGTTTGAAGCTTTCTTT. It encodes CASSNRFEAFF. V and J are TRBV6-5 and TRBJ1-1; D call uncertain. Germline V gene lookup returns CDR1 MNHEY and CDR2 SVGAGI. Between the trimmed V and J ends, which lost 5 bases and 7 bases, there was a span of 8 bases. This CDR3 comprises 11 residues.